These 22 T cell receptor beta chains came from one sample sequenced in a study of blood T cells in healthy people across ages. Through a sample-barcoded 5' primer and a J-beta primer mix, a second PCR was run for about 6 to 11 cycles. TCRdb reprocessed the 5' RACE reads via MiXCR and lists one record per CDR3 protein. The table shows more than 1.4 million distinct CDR3 sequences, with around two fifths occurring only once. Sequenced: blood. Receptors were obtained from a woman under 30 in good health.

V is TRBV7-2 and J is TRBJ2-7; 8 bases are shared with TRBD2. Germline V CDR1 and CDR2: SGHTA, FQGNSA. This CDR3 has 15 amino acids. The V gene end was trimmed by 5 bases and the J gene end by 9 bases; junction bases not matched to a gene: 15. CDR3 nucleotides: TGTGCCAGCAGCCCGGCTAGCGGGCCAGCTGTGATGCAGTACTTC. Protein product: CASSPASGPAVMQYF.

The chain carries TRBV20-1 and TRBJ2-5; D is unresolved. The J call could be wrong; TRBJ2-1 is a better fit for the DNA end. Germline V lookup: CDR1 DFQATT, CDR2 SNEGSKA (reference sequence). CDR3 length: 15 residues. The CDR3 DNA reads TGCAGTGCTAGAGATCCCCTAAGAATCCAAGAGACCCAGTTCTTC. This codes for CSARDPLRIQETQFF.

The chain couples TRBV3-1 to TRBJ2-7; a weak D match, TRBD1 (6 bases). V was clipped by 6 bases and J by 3 bases, with 12 bases between them. The CDR3 length is 13 residues. CDR1 and CDR2 (germline): LGHDT, YNNKEL (reference sequence). The CDR3 region has the DNA TGTGCCAGCAGGAGCCCAGGGGACTACGAGCAGTACTTC. Protein product: CASRSPGDYEQYF.

In this sample, this clonotype turned up a few times. The V call is TRBV28, the J call TRBJ2-5; TRBD2 matches at 7 bases. V gave up 6 bases and J gave up 7 bases; unmatched junction bases: 8. Germline V gene sequence: CDR1 MDHEN, CDR2 SYDVKM. The CDR3 extends over 13 amino acids. The CDR3 here is CASRGGGTVTQYF. In DNA form, the CDR3 reads TGTGCCAGCAGGGGGGGGGGTACGGTGACCCAGTACTTC. The full variable domain, completed using reference TRBV28 and TRBJ2-5, is DVKVTQSSRYLVKRTGEKVFLECVQDMDHENMFWYRQDPGLGLRLIYFSYDVKMKEKGDIPEGYSVSREKKERFSLILESASTNQTSMYLCASRGGGTVTQYFGPGTRLLVL.

In this sample, this clonotype turned up a few times. CDR3 amino acids: CASTGQGLSSGANVLTF. The CDR3 DNA reads TGTGCCAGCACTGGACAGGGCCTGAGCTCTGGGGCCAACGTCCTGACTTTC. The J gene is TRBJ2-6, the V gene TRBV18, with 8 bases identical to TRBD1. This CDR3 is 17 amino acids long. Germline V gene lookup returns CDR1 KGHSH and CDR2 LQKENI. The trim removed 8 bases at V and 0 bases at J, leaving 9 bases unmatched.

The sample holds many counts of this clonotype. The V gene is TRBV6-4, the J gene TRBJ1-2; 8 bases agree with TRBD1. This CDR3 has 13 residues. The V segment lost 4 bases and the J segment 2 bases; nucleotides outside the gene matches: 0. CDR1 MRHNA and CDR2 SNTAGT come from the germline V gene. The CDR3 DNA is TGTGCCAGCAGTGGGACAGGGAACTATGGCTACACCTTC. Translation: CASSGTGNYGYTF.

This clonotype has only a few counts. The rearrangement uses TRBV5-1 and TRBJ2-1; tentatively, D is TRBD2 (6 bases). This CDR3 is 17 amino acids long. CDR1 is SGHRS, CDR2 YFSETQ, per germline. V shed 0 bases and J shed 2 bases, with 15 bases lying between them. Here the CDR3 DNA reads TGCGCCAGCAGCTTGGCCGGGGGTCGGGGCACCTACAATGAGCAGTTCTTC. Protein sequence: CASSLAGGRGTYNEQFF. Combining the CDR3 with reference TRBV5-1 and TRBJ2-1 gives the whole variable domain KAGVTQTPRYLIKTRGQQVTLSCSPISGHRSVSWYQQTPGQGLQFLFEYFSETQRNKGNFPGRFSGRQFSNSRSEMNVSTLELGDSALYLCASSLAGGRGTYNEQFFGPGTRLTVL.

In its sample, this clonotype was seen once. This clone may be a read error of a much larger clone one base away. V gene TRBV27 combines with J gene TRBJ2-7; D is undetermined. The CDR3 length is 10 residues. Per germline, CDR1 MNHEY and CDR2 SMNVEV (reference sequence). The CDR3 spells CAISHYEQYF. In DNA, the CDR3 is TGTGCCATCAGTCACTACGAGCAGTACTTC.

This rearrangement joins TRBV27 to TRBJ1-6; D is ambiguous. With 0 bases removed from V and 10 bases from J, the gap between germline ends came to 7 bases. Germline CDR1 and CDR2: MNHEY and SMNVEV (reference sequence). The CDR3 runs to 13 residues. As DNA, the CDR3 is TGTGCCAGCAGTTTATCTACAGTCTCACCCCTCCACTTT. It yields the protein CASSLSTVSPLHF.

This clonotype occurred once. At one end the junction does not follow the germline gene, possibly because of a read error. V is TRBV6-5 and J is TRBJ1-2; D not resolved. Germline lookup yields CDR1 MNHEY and CDR2 SVGAGI. The CDR3 length is 15 residues. In nucleotides, the CDR3 is TGTACCAGCAGTTACTCGCACCTGCCCAACTATGGCTACACCTTC. It yields the protein CTSSYSHLPNYGYTF.

The rearrangement joins TRBV27 to TRBJ2-5; 7 bases are a match to TRBD1. CDR3 length: 15 residues. CDR1 is MNHEY, CDR2 SMNVEV, per germline (reference sequence). After removal of 3 bases from V and 11 bases from J, the junction contained 15 bases not matched to a gene. CDR3 DNA: TGTGCCAGCAGTTTGACGACAGGGCGGGTGGGGGAGCAGTACTTC. This gives the protein CASSLTTGRVGEQYF.

The V and J genes are TRBV7-8 and TRBJ2-1, with a possible D match to TRBD2 (7 bases). Trimming cost V 0 bases and J 4 bases, with 28 bases left between them. This CDR3 has 21 amino acids. In germline, CDR1 is SGHVS, CDR2 FQNEAQ. The CDR3 is CASSLAEGGRRRINRYNEQFF. The CDR3 DNA reads as TGTGCCAGCAGCTTAGCGGAGGGGGGGCGGCGAAGGATCAACCGATACAATGAGCAGTTCTTC.

CDR3 loop: CSARGTSGGAKGEQFF. CDR3 bases: TGCAGTGCTAGAGGAACGAGCGGGGGGGCAAAGGGGGAGCAGTTCTTC. The chain couples TRBV20-1 to TRBJ2-1, with 10 bases identical to TRBD2. The CDR3 has 16 residues. The germline V gene encodes CDR1 DFQATT and CDR2 SNEGSKA (reference sequence). Germline trimming cut 1 base from V and 10 bases from J; bases unmatched to any gene: 13.

The V gene is TRBV11-2, the J gene TRBJ2-5; no firm D call. The DNA end lines up better with TRBJ2-7; the J call may be wrong. The length of the CDR3 is 14 residues. CDR1 SGHAT and CDR2 FQNNGV come from the germline V gene. DNA of the CDR3: TGTGCCAGCAGCGTAACGCGGAACTCCTACGAGCAGTACTTC. Its protein product is CASSVTRNSYEQYF.

The count of this clonotype is one. The chain has TRBV4-2 and TRBJ2-4; the D gene is possibly TRBD1 (5 bases). The DNA end is a closer match to TRBJ2-7, so the J assignment may be wrong. The CDR3 length is 15 residues. CDR1 and CDR2 (germline): LGHNA, YNFKEQ. The CDR3 reads CASSQAQTAPYEQYF. In DNA form, the CDR3 reads TGTGCCAGCAGCCAAGCCCAGACAGCCCCCTACGAGCAGTACTTC.

The gene calls are TRBV6-6 and TRBJ2-3; D unresolved. The ends were cut back, 2 bases at V and 4 bases at J, with 16 bases in the middle. Germline V gives CDR1 MNHNY, CDR2 SVGAGI (reference sequence). This CDR3 comprises 16 residues. The CDR3 DNA reads TGTGCCAGCAGTTACGAGACCGCGGTCGGCGCAGATACGCAGTATTTT. Protein sequence: CASSYETAVGADTQYF.

In its sample, this clonotype was seen a few times. The chain recombines TRBV12-3 or TRBV12-4 with TRBJ1-6, with a tentative D call TRBD1 (5 bases). The CDR3 is made up of 17 amino acids. Trimming removed 5 bases at V and 0 bases at J, with 14 bases between. In nucleotides, the CDR3 is TGTGCCAGCAGTCCGGCCGGGGCGAGCTCCTATAATTCACCCCTCCACTTT. Amino acid sequence: CASSPAGASSYNSPLHF.

The chain links TRBV6-5 to TRBJ2-7; D gene ambiguous. The germline V and J ends were trimmed by 6 bases and 2 bases, with 14 bases remaining between them. CDR3 size: 14 residues. The germline V gene has CDR1 MNHEY and CDR2 SVGAGI. Here the CDR3 reads CASRPRFIPYEQYF. CDR3 DNA: TGTGCCAGCAGGCCACGATTTATCCCCTACGAGCAGTACTTC.

This chain uses TRBV10-3 with TRBJ2-1, with D maybe TRBD2 (5 bases). This CDR3 is 15 amino acids long. V was clipped by 10 bases and J by 10 bases, with 26 bases between them. CDR1 ENHRY and CDR2 SYGVKD come from the germline V gene. The CDR3 coding sequence is TGTGCCACGGGAACACCGGACCTTACGACGGTGGAGCAGTTCTTC. This translates into CATGTPDLTTVEQFF.

The sample holds many counts of this clonotype. The V call is TRBV12-3 or TRBV12-4, the J call TRBJ1-2; D ambiguous. The CDR3 runs to 14 residues. The V end was cut by 6 bases, the J end by 1 base, with 12 bases between. The CDR3 is CASSPTDNNYGYTF. In DNA, the CDR3 is TGTGCCAGCAGCCCGACCGACAATAACTATGGCTACACCTTC.

J is TRBJ2-5 and V is TRBV5-1; 9 nucleotides line up with TRBD2. The CDR3 has 15 amino acids. Trimming at V came to 1 base and at J to 2 bases, leaving 3 bases not matched to a gene. Germline V lookup: CDR1 SGHRS, CDR2 YFSETQ. DNA of the CDR3: TGCGCCAGCAGCTTGAATGCGGGGGGGCAAGAGACCCAGTACTTC. Translation gives CASSLNAGGQETQYF.

The rearrangement joins TRBV4-1 to TRBJ2-1; perhaps TRBD1 as D (6 bases). This CDR3 is 15 amino acids long. Germline CDR1 is MGHRA and CDR2 is YSYEKL. V lost 3 bases and J 3 bases, leaving 12 bases between the germline ends. The CDR3 sequence: CASSQKEDSYNEQFF. For the CDR3, the DNA is TGCGCCAGCAGCCAGAAAGAGGACAGCTACAATGAGCAGTTCTTC.